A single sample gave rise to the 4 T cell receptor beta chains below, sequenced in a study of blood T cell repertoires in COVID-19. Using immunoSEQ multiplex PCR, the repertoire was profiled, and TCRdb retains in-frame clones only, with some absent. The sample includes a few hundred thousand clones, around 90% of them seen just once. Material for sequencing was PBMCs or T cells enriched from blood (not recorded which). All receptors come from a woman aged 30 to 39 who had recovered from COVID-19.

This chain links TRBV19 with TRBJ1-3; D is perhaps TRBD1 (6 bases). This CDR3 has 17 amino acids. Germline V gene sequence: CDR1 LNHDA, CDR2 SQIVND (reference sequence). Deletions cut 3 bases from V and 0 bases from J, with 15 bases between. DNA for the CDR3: TGTGCCAGTAGTATTTTTTGGGACAATAGCTCTGGAAACACCATATATTTT. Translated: CASSIFWDNSSGNTIYF.

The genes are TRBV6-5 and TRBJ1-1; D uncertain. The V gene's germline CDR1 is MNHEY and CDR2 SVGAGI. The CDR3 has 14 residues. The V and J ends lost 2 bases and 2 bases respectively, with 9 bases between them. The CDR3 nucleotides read TGTGCCAGCAGTTACCGGGAGGGCAACACTGAAGCTTTCTTT. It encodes CASSYREGNTEAFF.

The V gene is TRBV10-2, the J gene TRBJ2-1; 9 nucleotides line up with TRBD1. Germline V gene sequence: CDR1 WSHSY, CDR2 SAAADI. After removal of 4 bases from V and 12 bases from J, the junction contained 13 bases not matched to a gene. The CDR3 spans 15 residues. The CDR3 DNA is TGCGCCAGCAGTGCTGACAGGGGACAGGGAGTACCGCAGTTCTTC. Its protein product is CASSADRGQGVPQFF.

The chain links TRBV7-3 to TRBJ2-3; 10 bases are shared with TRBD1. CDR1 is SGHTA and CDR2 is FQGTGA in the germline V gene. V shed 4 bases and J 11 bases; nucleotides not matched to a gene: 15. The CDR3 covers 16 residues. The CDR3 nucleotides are TGTGCCAGCAGCTCATCACCGGGACAGGGGTTAAAGAGGCAGTATTTT. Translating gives CASSSSPGQGLKRQYF.